This TCR beta chain originates from a study of patients and donors after allogeneic stem cell transplantation. TCRdb re-derived calls from the RT-PCR reads in MiXCR, one entry per CDR3 protein. Of 25,000 to 40,000 distinct CDR3 sequences detected, 37% appear once; the ten largest clones hold less than 85%. This clonotype was seen a few times. Trimming took 6 bases from V and 7 from J, leaving 14 bases between them. This CDR3 is built from 13 residues. The germline V gene encodes CDR1 SNHLY and CDR2 FYNNEI. The source material was blood, either unsorted or a sorted T cell fraction (not recorded which). V and J are TRBV2 and TRBJ2-3, with D maybe TRBD1 (5 bases). The receptor's source is a human donor who was either an allogeneic HSCT recipient or a stem cell or donor lymphocyte infusion donor (not recorded which). It is not recorded whose cells these are; they may come from a transplant donor. The CDR3 bases are TGTGCCAGCAGGGGTGACAGCTTAAATACGCAGTATTTT. This translates into CASRGDSLNTQYF. Supplemented by reference TRBV2 and TRBJ2-3, the full variable domain reads EPEVTQTPSHQVTQMGQEVILRCVPISNHLYFYWYRQILGQKVEFLVSFYNNEISEKSEIFDDQFSVERPDGSNFTLKIRSTKLEDSAMYFCASRGDSLNTQYFGPGTRLTVL.